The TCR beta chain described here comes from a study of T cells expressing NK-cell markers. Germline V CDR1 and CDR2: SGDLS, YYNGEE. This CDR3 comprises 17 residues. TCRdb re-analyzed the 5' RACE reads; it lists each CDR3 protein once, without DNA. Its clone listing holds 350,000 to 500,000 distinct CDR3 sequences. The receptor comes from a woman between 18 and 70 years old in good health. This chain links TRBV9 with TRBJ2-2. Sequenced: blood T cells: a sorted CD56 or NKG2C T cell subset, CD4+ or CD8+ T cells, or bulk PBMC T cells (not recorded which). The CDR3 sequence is CASSQNVDPRDTGELFF.